This T cell receptor (beta chain) was sequenced in a study of shared clonotypes between healthy human individuals. Study information: Plates per donor: three CD4 naive, three CD4 memory, two CD8 naive, one CD8 memory.

The test was conducted at deep level. Assay used: immunoSEQ multiplex PCR; TCRdb lists only in-frame clones, some missing. The sample carries about 680,000 clones, approximately 79% recorded once. The germline V gene encodes CDR1 WNHNN and CDR2 SYGVQD (reference sequence). V gave up 10 bases and J gave up 8 bases, with 18 bases separating them. CDR3 length equals 13 residues. Findings and caveats of the study: Rarefaction showed sorted-subset sequencing was incomplete despite large depth. Memory subsets generally showed smaller estimated richness than naive subsets did.

This clone was seen only once. Its specificity is not known. Material: memory CD4+ T cells sorted from blood. Described subset: CD45RA-negative fraction. The V gene is TRBV10-1, the J gene TRBJ2-1, with D perhaps assigned TRBD1 or TRBD2 (5 bases each). This sequence was found in a woman in her twenties or thirties in good health. Here the CDR3 reads CATSIGGFDEQFF. The CDR3 DNA sequence: TGCGCCACTTCAATTGGGGGTTTTGATGAGCAGTTCTTC.